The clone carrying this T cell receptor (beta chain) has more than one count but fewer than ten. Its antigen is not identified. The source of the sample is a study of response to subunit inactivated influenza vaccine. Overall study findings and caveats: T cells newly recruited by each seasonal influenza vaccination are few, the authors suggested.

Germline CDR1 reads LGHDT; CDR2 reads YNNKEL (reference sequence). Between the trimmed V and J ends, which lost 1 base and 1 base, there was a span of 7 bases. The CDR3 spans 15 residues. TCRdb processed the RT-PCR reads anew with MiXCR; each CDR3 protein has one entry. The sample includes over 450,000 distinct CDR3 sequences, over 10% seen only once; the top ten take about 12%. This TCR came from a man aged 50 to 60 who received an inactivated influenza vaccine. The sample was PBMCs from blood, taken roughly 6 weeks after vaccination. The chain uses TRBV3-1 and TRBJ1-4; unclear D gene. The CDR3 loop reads CASSQGFGTNEKLFF. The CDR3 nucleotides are TGTGCCAGCAGCCAAGGGTTCGGAACTAATGAAAAACTGTTTTTT.